Below are 18 T cell receptor beta chains sequenced from a single sample in a study of OX40 agonist ivuxolimab in advanced cancers. Only in-frame clones appear in the TCRdb table, and some are missing; sequencing was by immunoSEQ multiplex PCR. The sample comprises more than 100,000 clones, around 89% of which are singletons, and 0.5% to 0.7% rests with the top ten. The starting material was CD4+ or CD8+ T cells sorted from blood, obtained in a trial of the OX40 agonist ivuxolimab. The receptors come from an adult with an advanced solid tumor such as melanoma, head and neck, liver or kidney cancer.

This sequence joins TRBV6-5 and TRBJ1-4; D perhaps matches TRBD1 (5 bases). Deletions cut 6 bases from V and 5 bases from J, with 13 bases between. Germline CDR1 MNHEY, CDR2 SVGAGI. This CDR3 comprises 14 residues. CDR3 loop: CASSPGGVNEKLFF. CDR3 in DNA: TGTGCCAGCAGCCCGGGGGGGGTCAATGAAAAACTGTTTTTT.

V is TRBV4-3 and J is TRBJ2-1; 8 bases fit TRBD2. CDR1 is LGHNA, CDR2 YSLEER, per germline. CDR3 length: 21 amino acids. J gave up 8 bases and V 0 bases, and 24 bases lay outside the gene matches. The CDR3 region has the DNA TGCGCCAGCAGCCAAGATCCCGGGCAACCTGGAGTGGGCGGGGGGTTGGATGAGCAGTTCTTC. Amino acid sequence: CASSQDPGQPGVGGGLDEQFF.

The chain carries TRBV21-1 and TRBJ1-6; whether TRBD1, the table's D call, matches the DNA was not checked. TRBV21-1 is deemed a pseudogene. The CDR3 totals 18 residues. For the CDR3, the DNA is TGTGCCAGCAGCAACAGGCCGGGGTGGGGACAGGGTCACTCACCCCTCCACTTT. Translation: CASSNRPGWGQGHSPLHF.

This chain joins TRBV19 and TRBJ2-2; 8 nucleotides match TRBD1. The V gene's germline CDR1 is LNHDA and CDR2 SQIVND (reference sequence). The CDR3 has 14 residues. The junction had 12 bases not matched to a gene; V was cut back by 11 bases and J by 7 bases. In nucleotides, the CDR3 is TGTGCCGCCGACAGGGGTAATGGATACGGGGAGCTGTTTTTT. It specifies CAADRGNGYGELFF.

The gene calls are TRBV28 and TRBJ1-1, with no clear D. Germline V gene data show CDR1 as MDHEN and CDR2 as SYDVKM. This CDR3 region has 15 residues. Trimming took 7 bases from V and 1 from J, leaving 16 bases between them. The CDR3 loop is CASTLGGQTNTEAFF. The CDR3, as DNA: TGTGCCAGCACCCTTGGCGGTCAAACGAACACTGAAGCTTTCTTT. Looking up the rest from reference TRBV28 and TRBJ1-1 gives the full variable domain: DVKVTQSSRYLVKRTGEKVFLECVQDMDHENMFWYRQDPGLGLRLIYFSYDVKMKEKGDIPEGYSVSREKKERFSLILESASTNQTSMYLCASTLGGQTNTEAFFGQGTRLTVV.

This sequence joins TRBV7-3 and TRBJ2-5, with D perhaps matching TRBD1 or TRBD2 (6 bases each). The CDR3 is made up of 15 amino acids. Trimming pared 5 bases from V and 7 bases from J, leaving 20 bases between. The V gene's germline CDR1 is SGHTA and CDR2 FQGTGA. The CDR3 spells CASSPGGTSRATQYF. The CDR3 DNA sequence: TGTGCCAGCAGCCCCGGAGGGACAAGCCGTGCGACCCAGTACTTC.

The rearrangement joins TRBV27 to TRBJ1-2, with 9 bases lining up with TRBD1. Germline values: CDR1 MNHEY, CDR2 SMNVEV (reference sequence). V lost 5 bases, J lost 8 bases, and 15 bases stayed unmatched. The CDR3 has 16 amino acids. The CDR3 loop reads CASSPAPGQGTRGYTF. The CDR3 region has the DNA TGTGCCAGCAGTCCAGCCCCAGGACAGGGGACGAGGGGCTACACCTTC.

The CDR3 sequence: CASSLESGQGGTEAFF. CDR3 DNA: TGTGCCAGCAGCTTAGAGTCCGGACAGGGAGGCACTGAAGCTTTCTTT. The J gene is TRBJ1-1, the V gene TRBV7-2; TRBD1 aligns across 8 bases. CDR1 and CDR2 from the germline V gene are SGHTA and FQGNSA. This CDR3 contains 16 residues. V was pared by 1 base and J by 4 bases, with 8 bases of the junction left unmatched.

The chain carries TRBV6-5 and TRBJ1-1; D might be TRBD1 (6 bases). This CDR3 region has 15 residues. The V end lost 0 bases, the J end lost 7 bases, and 15 bases lay between the germline ends. In germline, CDR1 is MNHEY, CDR2 SVGAGI. CDR3: CASSYSGPGGSEAFF. The CDR3 DNA reads TGTGCCAGCAGTTACTCGGGCCCGGGGGGCAGTGAAGCTTTCTTT.

The gene calls are TRBV10-3 and TRBJ2-5; D possibly uses TRBD1 or TRBD2 (6 bases each). Germline-derived CDR1 and CDR2 are ENHRY and SYGVKD. The ends were cut back, 2 bases at V and 3 bases at J, with 16 bases in the middle. This CDR3 region has 16 residues. The CDR3 nucleotides are TGTGCCATCAGTGAGGGTGGGGGGCGCGGAAAAGAGACCCAGTACTTC. Protein sequence: CAISEGGGRGKETQYF.

The V call is TRBV27, the J call TRBJ1-6; maybe TRBD1 (5 bases). The CDR3 length is 15 residues. Germline CDR1 reads MNHEY; CDR2 reads SMNVEV (reference sequence). V lost 3 bases, J lost 7 bases, and 13 bases lay in between. The CDR3 sequence is CASSFLRGSNSPLHF. The DNA for the CDR3 is TGTGCCAGCAGTTTTCTAAGGGGTAGCAATTCACCCCTCCACTTT.

This sequence joins TRBV2 and TRBJ2-3, with D uncertain. Germline lookup yields CDR1 SNHLY and CDR2 FYNNEI. The CDR3 runs to 15 residues. Trimming stripped 4 bases from V and 0 bases from J, with 11 bases between. CDR3 coding DNA: TGTGCCAGCAGTGTGGAGCGCCCTAGCACAGATACGCAGTATTTT. Its protein is CASSVERPSTDTQYF.

The rearrangement links TRBV12-2 to TRBJ1-4; the table's D gene call, TRBD1, was not cross checked with the DNA. TRBV12-2 is a known pseudogene. This CDR3 is built from 15 residues. The CDR3 DNA reads TGTGCAAGTCGGCCTGGTGGAAAAGGGGGTGAAAAACTGTTTTTT. Translation gives CASRPGGKGGEKLFF.

V usage is TRBV10-3 and J usage is TRBJ2-1, with 7 bases that match TRBD2. The CDR3 runs 13 residues. Trimming took 8 bases from V and 7 from J; bases not matched to a gene: 8. Looked up from germline, CDR1 is ENHRY and CDR2 is SYGVKD. DNA of the CDR3: TGTGCCATCCGTCTCGGGGGGAGGAATGAGCAGTTCTTC. Translating gives CAIRLGGRNEQFF.

V gene TRBV5-1 combines with J gene TRBJ1-1; the match to TRBD1 covers 10 bases. The CDR3 runs 16 residues. Germline V gives CDR1 SGHRS, CDR2 YFSETQ. The V and J ends lost 4 bases and 5 bases, in that order; junction bases with no gene match: 11. The CDR3 region is CASSPTTGGGRTEAFF. Written as DNA, the CDR3 is TGCGCCAGCAGCCCAACGACAGGGGGCGGAAGAACTGAAGCTTTCTTT.

The chain has TRBV29-1 and TRBJ2-3, with D hard to call. CDR1 and CDR2 (germline): SQVTM, ANQGSEA. Trimming removed 4 bases at V and 6 bases at J, with 5 bases between. The CDR3 contains 10 residues. CDR3 bases: TGCAGCGTTGGGATTGATACGCAGTATTTT. Its protein is CSVGIDTQYF.

The chain uses TRBV7-9 and TRBJ1-1, with D perhaps matching TRBD1 (6 bases). The V gene lost 0 bases and the J gene lost 1 base, with 9 bases spanning the gap. Germline-derived CDR1 and CDR2 are SEHNR and FQNEAQ (reference sequence). The CDR3 spans 15 residues. The CDR3 DNA reads as TGTGCCAGCAGCTTAGCGGGAGGGGGGAACACTGAAGCTTTCTTT. Translation gives CASSLAGGGNTEAFF.

The gene calls are TRBV28 and TRBJ2-7; D unclear. This CDR3 spans 12 amino acids. From germline, CDR1 is MDHEN and CDR2 SYDVKM. The V end was cut by 4 bases, the J end by 2 bases, with 6 bases between. For the CDR3, the DNA is TGTGCCAGCAGTTCGGTGACCTACGAGCAGTACTTC. Translated, it gives CASSSVTYEQYF. The whole variable domain, filled in from reference TRBV28 and TRBJ2-7, reads DVKVTQSSRYLVKRTGEKVFLECVQDMDHENMFWYRQDPGLGLRLIYFSYDVKMKEKGDIPEGYSVSREKKERFSLILESASTNQTSMYLCASSSVTYEQYFGPGTRLTVT.